This is a list of T cell receptor beta chains from one sample in a study of OX40 agonist ivuxolimab in advanced cancers. Sequenced by immunoSEQ multiplex PCR; TCRdb stores in-frame clones only, minus some. Among around 62,000 clones listed, approximately 91% were seen once. This specimen was CD4+ or CD8+ T cells sorted from blood, taken in a trial of the OX40 agonist ivuxolimab. The receptors were sampled from an adult with an advanced solid tumor such as melanoma, head and neck, liver or kidney cancer. The CDR3 runs from the conserved cysteine through the conserved F or W. Each record gives: D gene, V gene, J gene, CDR3 length, CDR3 protein. The D gene is left open where the match is weak.

-	TRBV19	TRBJ1-5	14	CASSITHSNQPQHF
-	TRBV5-1	TRBJ1-1	15	CASSLSPGSSTEAFF
TRBD2	TRBV7-3	TRBJ2-1	15	CASSSTSGIYNEQFF
-	TRBV28	TRBJ1-5	14	CASSPTVTHQPQHF
-	TRBV5-1	TRBJ1-1	14	CASSLEEPGTEAFF
-	TRBV5-6	TRBJ2-7	14	CASSLGRGVYEQYF
TRBD2	TRBV2	TRBJ2-1	18	CASSTGTSGINLKSEQFF
-	TRBV5-6	TRBJ2-3	11	CASSLVDTQYF
-	TRBV5-6	TRBJ2-5	13	CASSSDGEKTQYF
-	TRBV15	TRBJ1-4	13	CATAAHYNEKLFF
TRBD2	TRBV27	TRBJ2-7	19	CASSLLAFWTSGRAGEQYF
TRBD2	TRBV2	TRBJ2-3	17	CATLGLAEALSTDTQYF
-	TRBV5-1	TRBJ2-3	13	CASSPGGSDTQYF
TRBD1	TRBV6-1	TRBJ1-5	13	CASSEATGVAQHF
TRBD1	TRBV29-1	TRBJ2-7	15	CSVEGRTGGGYEQYF
TRBD1	TRBV5-1	TRBJ1-2	16	CASSLAGTGINYGYTF
-	TRBV28	TRBJ1-3	14	CASSNQGKVNTIYF